This T cell receptor (beta chain) emerged from a study of metastatic and nonmetastatic thyroid tumors. Looking at the study overall: The study looked at repertoires side by side in blood and in tumor or nodule tissue from malignant and benign thyroid patients.

Original methodology: Variation in CDR3 across clinicopathological groups served as the basis for constructing a distant-metastasis classifier in papillary thyroid cancer. TCRdb re-clonotyped the PCR reads via MiXCR. These V and J calls rely on TCRdb rather than the paper's analysis. The data contain fewer than 20,000 clones, less than 25% of them seen just once; the ten biggest clones take up 21%. CDR3 length: 15 amino acids. V lost 6 bases to trimming and J lost 8 bases, with 22 bases between them. Per the germline V gene, CDR1 is LNHDA and CDR2 is SQIVND (reference sequence). Study outcomes and limitations: Malignant thyroid tumors reportedly had TCR beta diversity that was significantly higher than in benign nodules, in blood and tumor.

Thyroid surgery was preceded by no treatment in any patient. A note on this clone: Its antigen is currently unknown.

The sequence derives from a female donor with papillary thyroid cancer or a benign thyroid nodule (not recorded which). Some clones in this sample may be carry-over from other donors' samples. Sequenced: adjacent normal tissue. The chain employs TRBV19 and TRBJ1-2; possible D gene TRBD1, 5 bases. The CDR3 nucleotides read TGTGCCAGTAGACGATCCGGGGCCCAGGGCCAAGGCTACACCTTC. It yields the protein CASRRSGAQGQGYTF.